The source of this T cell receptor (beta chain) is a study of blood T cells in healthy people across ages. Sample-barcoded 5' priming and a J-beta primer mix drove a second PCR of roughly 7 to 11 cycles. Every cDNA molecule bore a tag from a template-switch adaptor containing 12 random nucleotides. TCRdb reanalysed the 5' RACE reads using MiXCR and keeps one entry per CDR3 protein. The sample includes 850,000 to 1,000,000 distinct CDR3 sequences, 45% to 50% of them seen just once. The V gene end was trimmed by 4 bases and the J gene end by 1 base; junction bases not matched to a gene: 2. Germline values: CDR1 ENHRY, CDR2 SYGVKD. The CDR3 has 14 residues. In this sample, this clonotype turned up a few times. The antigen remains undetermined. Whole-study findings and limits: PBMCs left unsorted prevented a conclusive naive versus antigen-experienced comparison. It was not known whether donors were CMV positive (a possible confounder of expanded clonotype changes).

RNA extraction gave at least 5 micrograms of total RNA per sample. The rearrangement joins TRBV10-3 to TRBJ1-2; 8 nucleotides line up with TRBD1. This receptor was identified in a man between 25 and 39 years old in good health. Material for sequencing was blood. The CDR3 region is CAISGTGLNYGYTF. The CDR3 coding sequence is TGTGCCATCAGTGGGACAGGGCTTAACTATGGCTACACCTTC.